This T cell receptor beta chain came from a study of shared clonotypes between healthy human individuals. It was across several immunoSEQ plates that each subset's genomic DNA was evenly split. The assay was immunoSEQ multiplex PCR, and TCRdb's table has in-frame clones only and misses some. The sample carries approximately 2.3 million clones, approximately 95% recorded once. Study outcomes and limitations: Lower generation probabilities were found for non-shared clonotypes than for those shared by all four donors. In the sorted subsets, rarefaction showed sequencing was incomplete despite large depth. Approximately 5% of naive CD4 clonotypes were shared across a few donors.

Points on this clone: Its matching antigen is unknown.

The CDR3 sequence is 13 residues long. Trimming took 6 bases from V and 3 from J, leaving 11 bases between them. CDR1 SNHLY and CDR2 FYNNEI come from the germline V gene. The clonotype originates from a man between 18 and 35 years old in good health. Some clones in this sample may be carry-over from other donors' samples. V is TRBV2 and J is TRBJ1-1, with no clear D. Sequenced sample: naive CD4+ T cells from PBMCs. As for subset: CD45RA+ positively selected. CDR3 sequence: CASRRVLYTEAFF. The CDR3 region has the DNA TGTGCCAGCAGACGGGTTTTGTACACTGAAGCTTTCTTT.